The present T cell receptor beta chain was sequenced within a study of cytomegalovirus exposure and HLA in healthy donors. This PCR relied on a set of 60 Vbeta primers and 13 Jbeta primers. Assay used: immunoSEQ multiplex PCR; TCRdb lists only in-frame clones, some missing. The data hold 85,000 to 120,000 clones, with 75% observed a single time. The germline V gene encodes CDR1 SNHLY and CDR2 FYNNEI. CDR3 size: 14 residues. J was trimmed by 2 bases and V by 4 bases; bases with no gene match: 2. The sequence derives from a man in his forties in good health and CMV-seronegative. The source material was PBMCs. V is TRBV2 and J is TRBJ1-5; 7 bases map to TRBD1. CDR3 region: CASSGQGGNQPQHF. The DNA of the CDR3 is TGTGCCAGCAGTGGACAGGGAGGCAATCAGCCCCAGCATTTT.